A selection of T cell receptor beta chains follows, all from one sample in a study of post-analysis software for immune sequencing data. MiXCR was run by TCRdb on the PCR reads, yielding one entry per CDR3 protein. This sample has roughly 700,000 distinct CDR3 sequences, with about 32% found just once. Input material: blood. These receptors were obtained from a girl aged 10-17 years with multiple sclerosis. Each CDR3 is given with its conserved first and last residue. Each record gives: clone size, J gene, D gene, V gene, CDR3 DNA, CDR3 protein. A D gene is named only where the DNA matches it firmly. The listing skips clone size in some rows; elsewhere it reads once, few, many or a size class.

size: .
J: TRBJ2-7
D: .
V: TRBV20-1
DNA: TGCAGTGCTAGATTGGTGGGTAACTACGAGCAGTACTTC
CDR3: CSARLVGNYEQYF

size: few
J: TRBJ2-4
D: TRBD1
V: TRBV7-2
DNA: TGTGCCAGCAGCTTAGACCGGGACAGGACGGGAGAGCAGTACTTC
CDR3: CASSLDRDRTGEQYF

size: .
J: TRBJ2-5
D: TRBD2
V: TRBV6-1
DNA: TGTGCCAGCAGTGCTATTGGGCTAGCGGGAGGAGAGACCCAGTACTTC
CDR3: CASSAIGLAGGETQYF

size: few
J: TRBJ2-3
D: .
V: TRBV11-2
DNA: TGTGCCAGCACCCATCGGAATAGGGCAGATACGCAGTATTTT
CDR3: CASTHRNRADTQYF

size: .
J: TRBJ2-3
D: TRBD2
V: TRBV5-1
DNA: TGCGCCAGCAGCTTGTCCGGCGGGGGGCGCACAGATACGCAGTATTTT
CDR3: CASSLSGGGRTDTQYF

size: .
J: TRBJ1-5
D: .
V: TRBV20-1
DNA: TGCAGTGCCCACGGGCCTAGCAATCAGCCCCAGCATTTT
CDR3: CSAHGPSNQPQHF

size: .
J: TRBJ2-3
D: TRBD2
V: TRBV6-1
DNA: TGTACCAGCACCCAGAGAATGGCTAGCGGTTTGAGGGATACGCAGTATTTT
CDR3: CTSTQRMASGLRDTQYF

size: .
J: TRBJ2-3
D: .
V: TRBV7-2
DNA: TGTGCCAGCAGCTTAGACGGCCCAACCAGGTATACGCAGTATTTT
CDR3: CASSLDGPTRYTQYF

size: few
J: TRBJ1-5
D: .
V: TRBV7-6
DNA: TGTGCCAGCAGCGAAAATCTGCGACAGCCCCAGCATTTT
CDR3: CASSENLRQPQHF

size: many
J: TRBJ2-5
D: TRBD1
V: TRBV6-2/TRBV6-3
DNA: TGTGCCACCTATACCCAGGGGGCTGGTGAGACCCAGTACTTC
CDR3: CATYTQGAGETQYF

size: .
J: TRBJ2-3
D: TRBD2
V: TRBV6-5
DNA: TGTGCCAGCCGCCGAGCCGGGGGGACGCAGTATTTT
CDR3: CASRRAGGTQYF

size: .
J: TRBJ1-1
D: TRBD1
V: TRBV20-1
DNA: TGCAGTGCTAGAGAGCGTGGGACAGTGGCTGAAGCTTTCTTT
CDR3: CSARERGTVAEAFF

size: .
J: TRBJ2-3
D: TRBD1
V: TRBV12-3/TRBV12-4
DNA: TGTGCCAGCAGACCTCGACAGGGAGAGAATACGCAGTATTTT
CDR3: CASRPRQGENTQYF

size: few
J: TRBJ2-7
D: .
V: TRBV20-1
DNA: TGCAGTGCTAGAAAGGGGACCCACGAGCAGTACTTC
CDR3: CSARKGTHEQYF

size: few
J: TRBJ1-5
D: .
V: TRBV5-1
DNA: TGCGCCAGCAGCTTGAATCCAGGAAATTATCAGCCCCAGCATTTT
CDR3: CASSLNPGNYQPQHF

size: .
J: TRBJ2-7
D: TRBD1
V: TRBV10-1
DNA: TGCGCCGGCAGTGACAGGGTCCGCGACGAGCAGTACTTC
CDR3: CAGSDRVRDEQYF

size: .
J: TRBJ1-1
D: .
V: TRBV12-3/TRBV12-4
DNA: TGTGCCAGCAGGGAGGGTGGGGGAAACACTGAAGCTTTCTTT
CDR3: CASREGGGNTEAFF

size: .
J: TRBJ2-3
D: TRBD2
V: TRBV15
DNA: TGTGCCACCAGCAGACGATCCAGCGGGGTTAGGGATACGCAGTATTTT
CDR3: CATSRRSSGVRDTQYF

size: few
J: TRBJ1-5
D: TRBD1
V: TRBV7-2
DNA: TGTGCCAGCAGCTCAAGAAGGACAGGGGGGTCTTGGGGCAATCAGCCCCAGCATTTT
CDR3: CASSSRRTGGSWGNQPQHF

size: few
J: TRBJ1-2
D: .
V: TRBV3-1
DNA: TGTGCCAGCAGCCAGCCGAACCCCGGGACCGCCTATGGCTACACCTTC
CDR3: CASSQPNPGTAYGYTF

size: .
J: TRBJ2-7
D: .
V: TRBV28
DNA: TGTGCCAGCAGTCTCTCCGGGACGGATGGCGAGCAGTACTTC
CDR3: CASSLSGTDGEQYF

size: few
J: TRBJ1-5
D: .
V: TRBV10-3
DNA: TGTGCCATCAGCGACTTCTTGGTTAGCAATCAGCCCCAGCATTTT
CDR3: CAISDFLVSNQPQHF

size: .
J: TRBJ2-7
D: .
V: TRBV2
DNA: TGTGCCAGCATACCAGGGGGGAGCTACGAGCAGTACTTC
CDR3: CASIPGGSYEQYF

size: .
J: TRBJ2-5
D: TRBD2
V: TRBV20-1
DNA: TGCAGTGCTATTCGACCCCGCGGGGGGAAAGAGACCCAGTACTTC
CDR3: CSAIRPRGGKETQYF

size: many
J: TRBJ2-3
D: .
V: TRBV5-1
DNA: TGTGCCAGCAGCTTGGGGGGGGCTAGCACAGATACGCAGTATTTT
CDR3: CASSLGGASTDTQYF

size: .
J: TRBJ2-7
D: .
V: TRBV20-1
DNA: TGCAGTGCTAGATACGGGAATCCCTACGAGCAGTACTTC
CDR3: CSARYGNPYEQYF

size: .
J: TRBJ1-1
D: .
V: TRBV6-1
DNA: TGTGCCAGCAGTGGGGGGGGTCCTCGCGGCGCTGAAGCTTTCTTT
CDR3: CASSGGGPRGAEAFF

size: few
J: TRBJ2-3
D: .
V: TRBV20-1
DNA: TGCAGTGCTAACCCCGGGACCAAAAATAGGGATACGCAGTATTTT
CDR3: CSANPGTKNRDTQYF